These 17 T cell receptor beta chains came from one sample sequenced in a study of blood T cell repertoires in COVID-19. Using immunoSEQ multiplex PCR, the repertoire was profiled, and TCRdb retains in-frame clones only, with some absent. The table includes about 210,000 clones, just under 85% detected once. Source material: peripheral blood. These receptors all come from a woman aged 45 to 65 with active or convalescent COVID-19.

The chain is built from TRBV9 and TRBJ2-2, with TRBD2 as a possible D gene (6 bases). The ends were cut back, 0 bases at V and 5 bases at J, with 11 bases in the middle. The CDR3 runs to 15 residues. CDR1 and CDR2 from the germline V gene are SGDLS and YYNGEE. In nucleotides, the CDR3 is TGTGCCAGCAGCGTAGGAGTTAGCGGTACCGGGGAGCTGTTTTTT. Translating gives CASSVGVSGTGELFF.

The CDR3 coding sequence is TGTGCCAGCAGTATGACAAAAGGGGACTATGGCTACACCTTC. Translating it yields CASSMTKGDYGYTF. The rearrangement links TRBV6-5 to TRBJ1-2; D is possibly TRBD1 (5 bases). In germline, CDR1 is MNHEY, CDR2 SVGAGI. This CDR3 spans 14 amino acids. V dropped 5 bases and J dropped 3 bases, with 13 bases sitting between them.

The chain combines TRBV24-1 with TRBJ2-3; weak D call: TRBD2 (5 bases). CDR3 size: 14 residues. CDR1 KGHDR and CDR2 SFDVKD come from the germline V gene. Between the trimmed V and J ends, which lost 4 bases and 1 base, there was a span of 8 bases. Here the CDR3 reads CATSDPRGTDTQYF. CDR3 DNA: TGTGCCACCAGTGACCCGAGGGGCACAGATACGCAGTATTTT.

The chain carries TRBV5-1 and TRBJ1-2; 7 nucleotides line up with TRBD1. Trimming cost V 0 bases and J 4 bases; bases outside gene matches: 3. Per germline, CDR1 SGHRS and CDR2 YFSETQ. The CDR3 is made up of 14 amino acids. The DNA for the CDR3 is TGCGCCAGCAGCTTGGGACAGGGAGCCTATGGCTACACCTTC. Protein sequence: CASSLGQGAYGYTF.

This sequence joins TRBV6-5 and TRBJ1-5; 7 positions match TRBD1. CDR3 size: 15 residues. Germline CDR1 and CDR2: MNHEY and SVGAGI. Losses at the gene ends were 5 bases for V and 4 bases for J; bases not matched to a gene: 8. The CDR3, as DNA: TGTGCCAGCAGTAAACAGGGGCAGGGGAATCAGCCCCAGCATTTT. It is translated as CASSKQGQGNQPQHF.

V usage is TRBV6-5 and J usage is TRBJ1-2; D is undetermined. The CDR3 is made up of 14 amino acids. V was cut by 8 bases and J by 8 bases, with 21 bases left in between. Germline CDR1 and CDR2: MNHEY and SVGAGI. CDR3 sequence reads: CASLGVGRPKGYTF. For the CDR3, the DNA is TGTGCCAGCCTTGGTGTTGGCAGGCCAAAGGGCTACACCTTC.

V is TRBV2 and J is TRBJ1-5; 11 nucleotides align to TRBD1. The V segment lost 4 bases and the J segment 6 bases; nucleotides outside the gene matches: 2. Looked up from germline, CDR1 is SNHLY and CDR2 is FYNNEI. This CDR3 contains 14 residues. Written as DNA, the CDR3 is TGTGCCAGCAGTGGGACAGGGGGCACTCAGCCCCAGCATTTT. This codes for CASSGTGGTQPQHF.

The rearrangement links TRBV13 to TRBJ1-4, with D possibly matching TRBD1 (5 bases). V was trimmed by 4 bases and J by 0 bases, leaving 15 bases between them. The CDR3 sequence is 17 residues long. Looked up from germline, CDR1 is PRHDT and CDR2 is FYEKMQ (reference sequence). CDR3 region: CASSSGHVSATNEKLFF. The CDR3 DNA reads TGTGCCAGCAGCTCTGGACACGTTTCTGCAACTAATGAAAAACTGTTTTTT.

As DNA, the CDR3 is TGCGCCAGCACCGAAACAGGACCTAATGAAAAACTGTTTTTT. This codes for CASTETGPNEKLFF. The rearrangement links TRBV5-1 to TRBJ1-4; maybe TRBD1 (5 bases). Germline loops: CDR1 SGHRS, CDR2 YFSETQ. The V end lost 6 bases, the J end lost 3 bases, and 12 bases lay between the germline ends. The CDR3 has 14 residues.

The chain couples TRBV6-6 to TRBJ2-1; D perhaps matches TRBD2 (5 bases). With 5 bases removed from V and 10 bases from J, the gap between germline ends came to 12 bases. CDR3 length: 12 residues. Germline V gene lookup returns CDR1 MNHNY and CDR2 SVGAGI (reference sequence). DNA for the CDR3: TGTGCCAGCAGTCCAGGAAGAGGGGAGCAGTTCTTC. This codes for CASSPGRGEQFF.

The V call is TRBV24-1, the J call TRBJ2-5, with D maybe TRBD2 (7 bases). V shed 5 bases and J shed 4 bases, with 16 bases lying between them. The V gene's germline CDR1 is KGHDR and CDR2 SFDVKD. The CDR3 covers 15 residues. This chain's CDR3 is CATSASRGGRETQYF. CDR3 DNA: TGTGCCACCAGTGCTAGCAGGGGAGGGCGAGAGACCCAGTACTTC.

DNA of the CDR3: TGTGCCAGCAGCCAAACTAGCATCTACAATGAGCAGTTCTTC. Translation gives CASSQTSIYNEQFF. The rearrangement links TRBV14 to TRBJ2-1; the D gene is possibly TRBD2 (6 bases). The CDR3 consists of 14 residues. V was clipped by 2 bases and J by 3 bases, with 8 bases between them. Germline assignment: CDR1 SGHDN and CDR2 FVKESK.

CDR3: CASSLAPDSPYSNQPQHF. CDR3 bases: TGTGCCAGCAGCTTAGCCCCTGACAGTCCCTATAGCAATCAGCCCCAGCATTTT. This rearrangement joins TRBV7-9 to TRBJ1-5; a possible D gene is TRBD1 (5 bases). Germline V CDR1 and CDR2: SEHNR, FQNEAQ (reference sequence). This CDR3 is 18 amino acids long. V was clipped by 0 bases and J by 0 bases, with 15 bases between them.

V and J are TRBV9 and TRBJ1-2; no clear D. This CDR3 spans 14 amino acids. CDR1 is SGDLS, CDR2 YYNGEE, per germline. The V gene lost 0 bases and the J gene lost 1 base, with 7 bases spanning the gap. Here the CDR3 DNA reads TGTGCCAGCAGCGTAGGTGGAGTTAACTATGGCTACACCTTC. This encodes CASSVGGVNYGYTF.

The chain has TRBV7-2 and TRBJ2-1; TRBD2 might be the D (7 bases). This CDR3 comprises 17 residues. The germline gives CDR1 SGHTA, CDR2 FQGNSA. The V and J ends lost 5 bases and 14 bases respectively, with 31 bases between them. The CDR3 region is CASSPRGGFSRVREEFF. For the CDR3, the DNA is TGTGCCAGCAGCCCGAGGGGGGGGTTTAGTAGGGTTCGGGAGGAGTTCTTC.

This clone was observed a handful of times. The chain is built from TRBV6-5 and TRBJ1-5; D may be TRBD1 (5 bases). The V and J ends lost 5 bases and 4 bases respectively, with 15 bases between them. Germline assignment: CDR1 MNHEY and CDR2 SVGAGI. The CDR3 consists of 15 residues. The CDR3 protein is CASSPVGGPNQPQHF. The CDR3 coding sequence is TGTGCCAGCAGTCCCGTGGGGGGTCCGAATCAGCCCCAGCATTTT.

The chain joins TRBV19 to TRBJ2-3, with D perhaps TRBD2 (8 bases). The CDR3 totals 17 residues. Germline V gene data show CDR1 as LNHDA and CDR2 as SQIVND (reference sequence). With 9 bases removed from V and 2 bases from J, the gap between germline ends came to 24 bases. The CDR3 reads CASRPQGVAGHTDTQYF. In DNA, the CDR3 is TGTGCCAGCCGACCCCAGGGGGTAGCGGGACACACAGATACGCAGTATTTT.